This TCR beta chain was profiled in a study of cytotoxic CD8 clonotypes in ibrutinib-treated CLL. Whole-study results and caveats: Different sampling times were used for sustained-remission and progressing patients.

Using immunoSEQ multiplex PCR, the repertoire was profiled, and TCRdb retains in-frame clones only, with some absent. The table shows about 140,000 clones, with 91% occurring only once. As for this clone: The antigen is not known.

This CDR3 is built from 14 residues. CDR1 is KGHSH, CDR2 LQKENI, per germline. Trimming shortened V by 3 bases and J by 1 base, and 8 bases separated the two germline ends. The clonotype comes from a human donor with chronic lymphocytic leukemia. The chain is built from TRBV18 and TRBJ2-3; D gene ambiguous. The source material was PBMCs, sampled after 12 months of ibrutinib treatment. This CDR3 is CASSPGIGTDTQYF. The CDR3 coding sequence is TGTGCCAGCTCACCTGGCATAGGCACAGATACGCAGTATTTT.